This T cell receptor beta chain was found in a study of glioma-infiltrating T cells after dendritic cell vaccination. Study background: Monocyte-derived dendritic cells, cultured seven days with IL-4 and GM-CSF, were pulsed with autologous tumor lysate. Study results and limitations: No direct clonality-survival link was found; a diverse polyclonal response may matter.

With V trimmed by 4 bases and J by 5 bases, 5 bases remained unmatched. Germline V lookup: CDR1 PRHDT, CDR2 FYEKMQ (reference sequence). The CDR3 is 15 residues long. The primer mix had 60 V beta and 13 J beta primers. Profiled with immunoSEQ multiplex PCR; TCRdb holds only in-frame clones, not every one. The repertoire includes around 96,000 clones, around 80% of them detected once, and almost 6% sits in the top ten. Comments on this clone: As yet, its antigen is unknown.

This TCR came from a human donor with glioblastoma. This sequence joins TRBV13 and TRBJ2-3; 11 nucleotides agree with TRBD2. Sequences were derived from blood, sampled before dendritic cell vaccination. This CDR3 reads CASSYGTSGKDTQYF. The CDR3 DNA reads TGTGCCAGCAGCTATGGGACTAGCGGAAAAGATACGCAGTATTTT.